The sequence of this T cell receptor beta chain was determined in a study of regulatory T cells in long-lasting Graves disease. Study overall: Prior antithyroid drug treatment in newly diagnosed Graves' patients lasted under 3 months.

CDR3 length: 16 residues. The ends lost 4 bases at V and 8 bases at J; junction bases unmatched: 14. Germline V gene sequence: CDR1 DFQATT, CDR2 SNEGSKA (reference sequence). This clonotype was counted many times. Its antigen is unidentified. Study outcomes and limitations: Favored usage of TRBV28, TRBJ1-2 and TRBJ2-5 was recorded in persistent disease.

Time point in this sample: newly diagnosed GD, antithyroid drugs for less than 3 months. The TCR library was made from RNA that had been extracted from PBMCs in TRIzol. According to the study, TCR beta libraries were built with iRepertoire HTBI primers and CDR3-region Arm-PCR. TCRdb re-called the multiplex PCR reads with MiXCR, one entry per CDR3 protein. The repertoire holds 550,000 to 650,000 distinct CDR3 sequences, with about 16% as singletons. Another study also made use of these data, one on T cells in Graves' hyperthyroidism and ophthalmopathy. That publication notes: A model built on 13 V-J features separated ophthalmopathy from stable hyperthyroidism.

This chain uses TRBV20-1 with TRBJ2-1; TRBD2 agrees at 10 bases. Sequences were derived from peripheral blood mononuclear cells (PBMCs), sampled at new diagnosis, from a patient treated with antithyroid drugs. This clonotype was obtained from a man between 18 and 35 years old with Graves disease. CDR3 DNA: TGCAGTGCTAACTCCCTAACCGGGACTAGCGTCCATGAGCAGTTCTTC. It is translated as CSANSLTGTSVHEQFF.